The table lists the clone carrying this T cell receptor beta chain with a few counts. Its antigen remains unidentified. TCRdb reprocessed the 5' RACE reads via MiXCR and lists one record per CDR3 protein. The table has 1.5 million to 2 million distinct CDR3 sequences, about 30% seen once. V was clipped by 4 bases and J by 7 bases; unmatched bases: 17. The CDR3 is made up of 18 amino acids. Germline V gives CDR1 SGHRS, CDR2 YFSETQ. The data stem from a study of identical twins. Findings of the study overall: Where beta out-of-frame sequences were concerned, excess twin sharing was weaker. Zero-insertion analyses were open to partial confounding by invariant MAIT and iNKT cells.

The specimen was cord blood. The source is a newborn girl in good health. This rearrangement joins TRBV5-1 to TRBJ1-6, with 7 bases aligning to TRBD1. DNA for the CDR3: TGCGCCAGCAGCACCGGACAGGTTTGGGGGTTTCAAAATTCACCCCTCCACTTT. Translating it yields CASSTGQVWGFQNSPLHF.